This record looks at one TCR beta chain sequence and its context. Its antigen is still unknown. The sample is drawn from a study of shared clonotypes between healthy human individuals. As for the study in general: A couple of female and a few male donors aged 18 to 49 were enrolled. Whole-study findings and limits: Read depth was anticipated to influence clonotype sharing among donors.

Per germline, CDR1 SGHVS and CDR2 FNYEAQ. Trimming removed 5 bases from V and 2 bases from J; junction bases left unmatched: 8. The CDR3 covers 16 residues. Every one of the donors was a Caucasian adult that lived in Nashville, Tennessee. Subsets obtained from CD4+ cells comprised CD45RA+ naive and CD45RA-negative memory cells. Assay: immunoSEQ multiplex PCR; the TCRdb copy retains only in-frame clones and omits some. The data contain about 1.5 million clones, around 98% of them seen just once; the ten biggest clones take up 0.45%. The clonotype originates from a man younger than 40 in good health. This chain links TRBV7-6 with TRBJ2-3; 9 bases agree with TRBD1. Sample: naive CD4+ T cells sorted from blood. Subset here: CD45RA+ positively selected. The CDR3 DNA is TGTGCCAGCAGCAAAGGCGGGACAGGGCTCACAGATACGCAGTATTTT. This translates into CASSKGGTGLTDTQYF.